This T cell receptor (beta chain) originates from a study of blood T cell repertoires in COVID-19. Concerning this clone itself: The same CDR3 arises from other DNA sequences in this sample as well.

Original data processing: Amplification with reference gene primers provided the estimates of nucleated cell counts. TCRdb keeps only in-frame clones here, not all; method: immunoSEQ multiplex PCR. V and J calls plus clone size are reproduced from that table; the DNA served to infer D and trimming. The profile shows around 230,000 clones, around four fifths of them singletons. The sample was peripheral blood. This receptor was obtained from a woman aged 45-65 years with acute or convalescent COVID-19.

The CDR3 DNA follows: TGTGCCAGCAGCTTAGAGGGGACAGGAGGGCAGCCCCAGCATTTT. Its protein product is CASSLEGTGGQPQHF. V usage is TRBV7-2 and J usage is TRBJ1-5, with 8 bases aligning to TRBD1. With 1 base clipped from V and 7 bases from J, the junction kept 6 bases outside the gene matches. The CDR3 extends over 15 amino acids. Germline V lookup: CDR1 SGHTA, CDR2 FQGNSA.